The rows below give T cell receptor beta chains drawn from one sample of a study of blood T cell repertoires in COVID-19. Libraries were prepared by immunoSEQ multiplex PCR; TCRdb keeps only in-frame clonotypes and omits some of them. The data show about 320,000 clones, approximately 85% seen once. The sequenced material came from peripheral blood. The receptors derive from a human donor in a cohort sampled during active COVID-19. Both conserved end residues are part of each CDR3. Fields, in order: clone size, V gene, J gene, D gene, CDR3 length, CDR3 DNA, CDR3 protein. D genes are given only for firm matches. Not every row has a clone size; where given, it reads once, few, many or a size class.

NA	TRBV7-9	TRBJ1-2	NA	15	TGTGCCAGCAGCTTGGTATGGGCAGGGGATCATGGCTACACCTTC	CASSLVWAGDHGYTF
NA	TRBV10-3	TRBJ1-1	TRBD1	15	TGTGCCATCAGTGAGTCAAGGACAGGGAACACTGAAGCTTTCTTT	CAISESRTGNTEAFF
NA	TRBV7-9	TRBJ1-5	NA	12	TGTGCCAGCAGCTTATACAATCAGCCCCAGCATTTT	CASSLYNQPQHF
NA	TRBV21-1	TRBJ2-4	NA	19	TGTGCCAGCAGCAAAAAGCAACTAGCCAACGTACTAGCCAAAAACATTCAGTACTTC	CASSKKQLANVLAKNIQYF
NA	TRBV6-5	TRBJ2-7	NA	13	TGTGCCAGCAGTTCCGGACAGACCTACGAGCAGTACTTC	CASSSGQTYEQYF
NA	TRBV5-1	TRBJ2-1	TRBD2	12	TGCGCCAGCAGGCCAGCGGGGGGTGAGCAGTTCTTC	CASRPAGGEQFF
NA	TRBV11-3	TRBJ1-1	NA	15	TGTGCCAGCAGCTTAGGGGCAGGGATGAACACTGAAGCTTTCTTT	CASSLGAGMNTEAFF
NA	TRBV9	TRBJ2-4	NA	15	TGTGCCAGCAGCGTAGGGACTGATGCCAAAAACATTCAGTACTTC	CASSVGTDAKNIQYF
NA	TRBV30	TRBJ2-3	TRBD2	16	TGTGCCTGGAGTGTAACCGCGGGGGGGTACACAGATACGCAGTATTTT	CAWSVTAGGYTDTQYF
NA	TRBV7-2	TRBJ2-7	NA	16	TGTGCCAGCAGCTCCGACGTACTAGCTCTCTTGGACGAGCAGTACTTC	CASSSDVLALLDEQYF
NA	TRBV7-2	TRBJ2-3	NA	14	TGTGCCAGCAGCGCGCTTGGACTTACTGATACGCAGTATTTT	CASSALGLTDTQYF
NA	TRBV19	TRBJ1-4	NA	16	TGTGCCAGTAGCCGCCGGGGGTTAACAACTAATGAAAAACTGTTTTTT	CASSRRGLTTNEKLFF
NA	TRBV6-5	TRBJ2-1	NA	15	TGTGCCAGCAGTTACTCGAAAGAGGGGGGGAATGAGCAGTTCTTC	CASSYSKEGGNEQFF
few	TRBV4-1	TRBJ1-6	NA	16	TGCGCCAGCGAGCCGAGACAAAGCTCCTATAATTCACCCCTCCACTTT	CASEPRQSSYNSPLHF
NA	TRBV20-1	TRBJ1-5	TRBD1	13	TGCAGTGCTAGTGGGGACAGTGACCAGCCCCAGCATTTT	CSASGDSDQPQHF
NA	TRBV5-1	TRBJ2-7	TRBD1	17	TGCGCCAGCAGCTTGGCCGCCGGGACAGGGAACCCCTACGAGCAGTACTTC	CASSLAAGTGNPYEQYF
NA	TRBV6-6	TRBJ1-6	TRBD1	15	TGTGCCAGCAGACAAGGGGACAGTTTCAATTCACCCCTCCACTTT	CASRQGDSFNSPLHF
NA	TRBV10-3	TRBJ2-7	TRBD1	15	TGTGCCATCAGTGGAATCGGACAGGGGGCCCACGAGCAGTACTTC	CAISGIGQGAHEQYF
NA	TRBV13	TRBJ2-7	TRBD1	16	TGTGCCAGCAGCCCCCCCCCGGGACAGGGGGTCTACGAGCAGTACTTC	CASSPPPGQGVYEQYF
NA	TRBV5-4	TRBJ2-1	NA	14	TGTGCCAGCAGCGTGGACCTCCAGGGGGGTGAGCAGTTCTTC	CASSVDLQGGEQFF
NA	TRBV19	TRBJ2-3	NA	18	TGTGCCAGTAAGGGTGGTGAGGGAGGAGAATATAGCACAGATACGCAGTATTTT	CASKGGEGGEYSTDTQYF
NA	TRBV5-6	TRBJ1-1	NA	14	TGTGCCAGCAGCTTGAACAGCCTGAACACTGAAGCTTTCTTT	CASSLNSLNTEAFF
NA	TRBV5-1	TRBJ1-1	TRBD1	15	TGCGCCAGCAGCTCCGGACAGGGCCCCAACACTGAAGCTTTCTTT	CASSSGQGPNTEAFF
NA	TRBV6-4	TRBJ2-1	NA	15	TGTGCCAGCAGTGTTACGGGGGGCACGTACAATGAGCAGTTCTTC	CASSVTGGTYNEQFF
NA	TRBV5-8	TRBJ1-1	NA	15	TGTGCCAGCAGCTTACCCAGACAGGCTAACACTGAAGCTTTCTTT	CASSLPRQANTEAFF
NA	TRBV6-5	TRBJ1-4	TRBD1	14	TGTGCCAGCAGCCCGGGACAGGGCCGGGAAAAACTGTTTTTT	CASSPGQGREKLFF